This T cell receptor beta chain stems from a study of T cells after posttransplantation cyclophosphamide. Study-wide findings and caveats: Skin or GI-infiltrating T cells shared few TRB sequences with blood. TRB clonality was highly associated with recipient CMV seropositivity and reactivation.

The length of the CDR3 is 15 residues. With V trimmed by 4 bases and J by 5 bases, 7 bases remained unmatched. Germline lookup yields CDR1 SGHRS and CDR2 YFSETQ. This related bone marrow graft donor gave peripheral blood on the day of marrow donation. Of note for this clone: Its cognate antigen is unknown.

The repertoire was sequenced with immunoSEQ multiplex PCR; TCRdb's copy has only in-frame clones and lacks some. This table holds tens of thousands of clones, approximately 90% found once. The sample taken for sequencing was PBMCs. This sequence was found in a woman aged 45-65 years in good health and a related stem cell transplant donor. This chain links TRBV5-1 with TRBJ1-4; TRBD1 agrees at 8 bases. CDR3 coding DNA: TGCGCCAGCAGCCCGCAGACAGGGGAGAATGAAAAACTGTTTTTT. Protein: CASSPQTGENEKLFF.